The subject of this entry is one TCR beta chain. The sample originates from a study of T-cell reconstitution after alpha-beta-depleted transplantation in children. This CDR3 region has 16 residues. Germline loops: CDR1 SGHVS, CDR2 FNYEAQ. Trimming shortened V by 4 bases and J by 0 bases, and 13 bases separated the two germline ends. It was with unique molecular identifiers that the TCRbeta library was prepared. TCRdb reprocessed the PCR reads via MiXCR and lists one record per CDR3 protein. The sample records 200,000 to 250,000 distinct CDR3 sequences, approximately 9% being singletons. The material was PBMCs from the stem cell graft donor, obtained from the stem cell graft. The TCR comes from a human donor who donated a stem cell graft to a child with acute lymphoblastic leukemia. This chain uses TRBV7-6 with TRBJ1-3; D possibly corresponds to TRBD1 (6 bases). Here the CDR3 DNA reads TGTGCCAGCAGCTCAAGGACAGATGTCTCTGGAAACACCATATATTTT. This gives the protein CASSSRTDVSGNTIYF.